The 16 T cell receptor beta chains given below trace back to one sample, sequenced in a study of cytomegalovirus exposure and HLA in healthy donors (dated by TCRdb to about 2017). The library was generated by the immunoSEQ multiplex PCR assay. For the multiplex PCR, a mixture combining 60 forward primers for TCR Vbeta segments and 13 reverse primers for TCR Jbeta segments was used. TCRdb re-hosts the immuneACCESS table, in-frame sequences only. Its copies lack some clones; in the studies checked, an unresolved V gene accounts for under half of them, and the cause for the rest is not known. In this sample the table shows 80,000 to 95,000 clones, 63% of which occur a single time. Around 6.3% of the sample lies in the top ten. The sample consisted of PBMCs. These receptors were collected from a woman aged 25 to 39 in good health and CMV-seronegative.

The chain joins TRBV6-1 to TRBJ2-7, with D possibly matching TRBD1 (6 bases). V shed 4 bases and J shed 5 bases, with 21 bases lying between them. Germline V CDR1 and CDR2: MNHNS, SASEGT. The CDR3 spans 16 residues. The CDR3 loop is CASSVPPPTGTHEQYF. The CDR3 DNA reads as TGTGCCAGCAGTGTGCCCCCCCCAACAGGGACCCACGAGCAGTACTTC.

The V and J genes are TRBV27 and TRBJ1-2; TRBD1 matches 8 bases. The CDR3 sequence is 16 residues long. The V gene's germline CDR1 is MNHEY and CDR2 SMNVEV (reference sequence). The ends lost 5 bases at V and 2 bases at J; junction bases unmatched: 10. Here the CDR3 reads CASSAERQGRNYGYTF. The CDR3 DNA sequence: TGTGCCAGCAGTGCCGAGAGACAGGGGAGAAACTATGGCTACACCTTC.

The V gene is TRBV10-3, the J gene TRBJ2-1, with TRBD1 matching 7 bases. Germline V gene data show CDR1 as ENHRY and CDR2 as SYGVKD. V shed 6 bases and J 2 bases; nucleotides not matched to a gene: 1. The CDR3 consists of 13 residues. The CDR3 here is CAIRGQTYNEQFF. CDR3 nucleotides: TGTGCCATCAGGGGACAGACCTACAATGAGCAGTTCTTC.

This clone appeared a few times. V gene TRBV15 combines with J gene TRBJ2-4; possible D gene TRBD1, 6 bases. This CDR3 region has 13 residues. CDR1 is LNHNV, CDR2 YYDKDF, per germline (reference sequence). V was pared by 3 bases and J by 10 bases, with 13 bases between. The CDR3 loop is CATSRRGSVIQYF. For the CDR3, the DNA is TGTGCCACCAGCAGGAGGGGGTCCGTGATTCAGTACTTC.

This chain links TRBV29-1 with TRBJ2-5, with TRBD1 identical over 9 bases. The CDR3 has 11 amino acids. The germline V gene encodes CDR1 SQVTM and CDR2 ANQGSEA. V shed 6 bases and J 5 bases; nucleotides not matched to a gene: 1. The CDR3 nucleotides are TGCAGCGTCGGACAGGGGGAGACCCAGTACTTC. Amino acid sequence: CSVGQGETQYF.

The chain carries TRBV19 and TRBJ2-5; TRBD1 agrees at 11 bases. V shed 5 bases and J 0 bases; nucleotides not matched to a gene: 5. The CDR3 is 16 amino acids. Germline V lookup: CDR1 LNHDA, CDR2 SQIVND (reference sequence). DNA of the CDR3: TGTGCCAGTAGTCGCGGGACAGGGGGGTACCAAGAGACCCAGTACTTC. Translating it yields CASSRGTGGYQETQYF.

This chain links TRBV28 with TRBJ1-2; D gene ambiguous. CDR3 length: 15 residues. Germline V gives CDR1 MDHEN, CDR2 SYDVKM. V lost 4 bases and J 4 bases, leaving 16 bases between the germline ends. The CDR3 coding sequence is TGTGCCAGCAGTTCCCCCCGTCAGGCCGCCTATGGCTACACCTTC. This gives the protein CASSSPRQAAYGYTF.

This clone was counted only a few times. The chain joins TRBV7-9 to TRBJ2-7; possible D gene TRBD2, 5 bases. The V end was cut by 3 bases, the J end by 2 bases, with 8 bases between. This CDR3 has 13 residues. The V gene's germline CDR1 is SEHNR and CDR2 FQNEAQ (reference sequence). The CDR3, as DNA: TGTGCCAGCAGCTTGGGAGAGCCCTACGAGCAGTACTTC. It translates to CASSLGEPYEQYF.

The chain employs TRBV27 and TRBJ2-1; D uncertain. The germline V gene encodes CDR1 MNHEY and CDR2 SMNVEV (reference sequence). The CDR3 runs 11 residues. V was clipped by 7 bases and J by 10 bases, with 11 bases between them. Here the CDR3 DNA reads TGTGCCAGCACCTCCGTCGGGGAGCAGTTCTTC. This translates into CASTSVGEQFF.

A few counts support this clone. V gene TRBV19 combines with J gene TRBJ1-1; D may be TRBD1 (6 bases). CDR3 length equals 15 residues. Trimming removed 4 bases at V and 2 bases at J, with 14 bases between. Germline V lookup: CDR1 LNHDA, CDR2 SQIVND (reference sequence). Here the CDR3 DNA reads TGTGCCAGTAGTACCTCAACAGGGATTAACACTGAAGCTTTCTTT. The encoded protein is CASSTSTGINTEAFF.

This clone appeared once. This chain uses TRBV4-3 with TRBJ2-7; D unclear. Per germline, CDR1 LGHNA and CDR2 YSLEER. There are 16 residues in the CDR3. Deletions cut 0 bases from V and 2 bases from J, with 14 bases between. CDR3 residues: CASSQDPIGSAYEQYF. DNA for the CDR3: TGCGCCAGCAGCCAAGATCCCATCGGGTCCGCCTACGAGCAGTACTTC.

The J gene is TRBJ2-6, the V gene TRBV7-8, with 9 bases fitting TRBD1. The CDR3 is 19 residues long. Trimming cost V 1 base and J 0 bases; bases outside gene matches: 7. CDR1 and CDR2 from the germline V gene are SGHVS and FQNEAQ. CDR3 amino acids: CASSLGLGQGPSGANVLTF. CDR3 coding DNA: TGTGCCAGCAGCTTAGGCCTGGGACAGGGCCCCTCTGGGGCCAACGTCCTGACTTTC.

This chain connects TRBV4-1 to TRBJ2-7; 11 nucleotides agree with TRBD2. Germline V lookup: CDR1 MGHRA, CDR2 YSYEKL. The J segment lost 4 bases and the V segment lost 3 bases, leaving 14 bases of the junction unmatched. The CDR3 is made up of 18 amino acids. CDR3 region: CASSQSDFIAGGQYEQYF. The CDR3 nucleotides are TGCGCCAGCAGCCAGAGCGATTTTATAGCGGGGGGGCAGTACGAGCAGTACTTC.

V usage is TRBV25-1 and J usage is TRBJ1-4; possible D gene TRBD1, 5 bases. Between the trimmed V and J ends, which lost 4 bases and 8 bases, there was a span of 17 bases. The CDR3 is made up of 15 amino acids. CDR1 and CDR2 from the germline V gene are MGHDK and SYGVNS. The CDR3 region is CASSGKGQGGEKLFF. CDR3 DNA sequence: TGTGCCAGCAGTGGAAAGGGGCAGGGAGGAGAAAAACTGTTTTTT.

The V call is TRBV7-5, the J call TRBJ1-2; the D call of TRBD1 is as the table states it, not checked on the DNA. TRBV7-5 is given as a pseudogene. This CDR3 has 14 amino acids. CDR3 coding DNA: TGTGTCAGAAGCTTGAACAGGGTGGACTATGGCTACACCTTC. It is translated as CVRSLNRVDYGYTF.

This clone appeared a few times. This chain connects TRBV7-8 to TRBJ2-7, with 8 bases identical to TRBD1. The germline V gene has CDR1 SGHVS and CDR2 FQNEAQ. J was trimmed by 2 bases and V by 5 bases; bases with no gene match: 5. The CDR3 contains 14 residues. Here the CDR3 reads CASSPGTGPYEQYF. CDR3 in DNA: TGTGCCAGCAGCCCCGGGACAGGACCCTACGAGCAGTACTTC.